Below, 18 T cell receptor beta chains from the same sample are listed, as sequenced in a study of T-cell reconstitution after alpha-beta-depleted transplantation in children (dated by TCRdb to the mid-2010s). The treatment or condition label corresponds to: allogeneic hematopoietic cell transplantation with graft depleted of TCRalphabeta T cells and CD19 B cells. The library was made by PCR. TCRdb records Illumina HiSeq 2500 as the sequencer. TCR libraries were prepared with molecular barcoding, using unique molecular identifiers to normalize TCRbeta repertoire quantification. TCRdb itself trimmed the public reads at Q25 with fastp, ran MiXCR and retained productive beta chains. Each CDR3 protein appears once, grouped with its most common genes and DNA. Recorded for this sample are 350,000 to 500,000 distinct CDR3 sequences; approximately 42% of them occurred a single time. Around 29% of the sample rests with the top ten.

The starting material was PBMCs, obtained before TCRalphabeta/CD19-depleted stem cell transplant. The receptor source for this set is a girl between 2 and 10 years old with aplastic anemia, due to receive a stem cell transplant.

This clonotype was seen a single time. The chain is built from TRBV7-3 and TRBJ2-1, with a tentative D call TRBD2 (6 bases). This CDR3 has 17 amino acids. Germline-derived CDR1 and CDR2 are SGHTA and FQGTGA. The germline V and J ends were trimmed by 4 bases and 1 base, with 17 bases remaining between them. The CDR3 coding sequence is TGTGCCAGCAGCTCTCAAGCGGGCCTAAGATCCTACAATGAGCAGTTCTTC. Translated, it gives CASSSQAGLRSYNEQFF.

The rearrangement uses TRBV4-2 and TRBJ2-1; D possibly uses TRBD1 or TRBD2 (5 bases each). Germline CDR1 LGHNA, CDR2 YNFKEQ. V was pared by 8 bases and J by 8 bases, with 16 bases between. The CDR3 totals 13 residues. CDR3 bases: TGTGCCAGCGGGGACCAAACCTGGGATGAGCAGTTCTTC. This translates into CASGDQTWDEQFF.

The chain combines TRBV20-1 with TRBJ2-5, with 8 bases lining up with TRBD2. The germline V gene encodes CDR1 DFQATT and CDR2 SNEGSKA (reference sequence). After removal of 0 bases from V and 4 bases from J, the junction contained 7 bases not matched to a gene. The CDR3 consists of 15 residues. CDR3 sequence: CSARDLTSGRETQYF. The CDR3 DNA follows: TGCAGTGCTAGAGATCTTACTAGCGGAAGAGAGACCCAGTACTTC.

The CDR3 spells CASSFERGHTDTQYF. The CDR3 region has the DNA TGCGCCAGCAGCTTTGAGCGGGGCCACACAGATACGCAGTATTTT. The chain has TRBV5-1 and TRBJ2-3, with TRBD2 matching over 7 bases. Germline CDR1 and CDR2: SGHRS and YFSETQ. The J segment lost 2 bases and the V segment lost 2 bases, leaving 5 bases of the junction unmatched. The CDR3 is made up of 15 amino acids.

This CDR3 reads CASSFRTGVNEKLFF. DNA for the CDR3: TGTGCCAGCAGTTTTCGAACAGGGGTTAATGAAAAACTGTTTTTT. The chain combines TRBV27 with TRBJ1-4; 7 bases align to TRBD1. The V and J ends lost 3 bases and 4 bases, in that order; junction bases with no gene match: 5. This CDR3 spans 15 amino acids. Per germline, CDR1 MNHEY and CDR2 SMNVEV (reference sequence).

Only a few counts were recorded for this clonotype. The genes are TRBV10-1 and TRBJ2-2; 11 nucleotides align to TRBD2. Per the germline V gene, CDR1 is WNHNN and CDR2 is SYGVQD (reference sequence). The V gene end was trimmed by 2 bases and the J gene end by 0 bases; junction bases not matched to a gene: 2. The CDR3 sequence is 17 residues long. The CDR3 reads CASSERLAGTNTGELFF. The DNA of the CDR3 is TGCGCCAGCAGTGAGAGACTAGCGGGAACGAACACCGGGGAGCTGTTTTTT.

This clonotype came up a few times. V and J are TRBV9 and TRBJ2-1; D remains ambiguous. With 2 bases removed from V and 0 bases from J, the gap between germline ends came to 12 bases. Germline V gene sequence: CDR1 SGDLS, CDR2 YYNGEE. The CDR3 loop spans 16 amino acids. The CDR3 sequence: CASSVETHSSYNEQFF. In nucleotides, the CDR3 is TGTGCCAGCAGCGTGGAGACCCACAGCTCCTACAATGAGCAGTTCTTC. Based on the CDR3 plus reference TRBV9 and TRBJ2-1, the full variable domain is DSGVTQTPKHLITATGQRVTLRCSPRSGDLSVYWYQQSLDQGLQFLIQYYNGEERAKGNILERFSAQQFPDLHSELNLSSLELGDSALYFCASSVETHSSYNEQFFGPGTRLTVL.

This clonotype was detected only a few times. The genes are TRBV5-1 and TRBJ1-6, with D tentatively TRBD1 (5 bases). V was cut by 4 bases and J by 10 bases, with 15 bases left in between. Germline-derived CDR1 and CDR2 are SGHRS and YFSETQ. The CDR3 spans 14 residues. The CDR3 protein is CASSTGLLGSPLHF. The CDR3, as DNA: TGCGCCAGCAGCACAGGTCTATTAGGCTCACCCCTCCACTTT.

This clonotype was recorded at least ten times. The chain combines TRBV3-1 with TRBJ2-2; D is unresolved. Germline CDR1 LGHDT, CDR2 YNNKEL (reference sequence). Between the trimmed V and J ends, which lost 1 base and 3 bases, there was a span of 3 bases. This CDR3 region has 13 residues. DNA of the CDR3: TGTGCCAGCAGCCAAGCCTACACCGGGGAGCTGTTTTTT. Translating gives CASSQAYTGELFF.

Many counts were recorded for this clonotype. Written as DNA, the CDR3 is TGTGCCAGCGGCAGGCGGATCTCTGGGGCCAACGTCCTGACTTTC. Protein product: CASGRRISGANVLTF. V and J are TRBV6-1 and TRBJ2-6; D ambiguous. The V and J ends lost 8 bases and 0 bases respectively, with 11 bases between them. CDR1 and CDR2 (germline): MNHNS, SASEGT. This CDR3 spans 15 amino acids.

The chain combines TRBV30 with TRBJ2-1, with D perhaps being TRBD1 or TRBD2 (6 bases each). Germline-derived CDR1 and CDR2 are GTSNPN and SVGIG (reference sequence). Trimming stripped 8 bases from V and 3 bases from J, with 11 bases between. This CDR3 spans 12 amino acids. The CDR3 sequence: CAGGTIYNEQFF. The CDR3 DNA follows: TGTGCCGGGGGGACAATCTACAATGAGCAGTTCTTC.

This clonotype was seen many times. The chain has TRBV7-9 and TRBJ1-2, with no clear D. The V gene lost 8 bases and the J gene lost 8 bases, with 12 bases spanning the gap. Germline assignment: CDR1 SEHNR and CDR2 FQNEAQ (reference sequence). CDR3 length equals 11 residues. CDR3 DNA: TGTGCCAGCGGGGAGCCTAAGGGCTACACCTTC. Residues: CASGEPKGYTF.

V and J are TRBV20-1 and TRBJ2-2; D may be TRBD1 (5 bases). The ends were cut back, 5 bases at V and 7 bases at J, with 17 bases in the middle. The CDR3 is 14 amino acids. Germline CDR1 is DFQATT and CDR2 is SNEGSKA (reference sequence). The CDR3 DNA is TGCAGTGCTCCGAGAGACAGCCGAGGCGGGGAGCTGTTTTTT. It encodes CSAPRDSRGGELFF.

The chain carries TRBV29-1 and TRBJ2-3, with D perhaps matching TRBD1 (7 bases). This CDR3 region has 14 residues. The V gene's germline CDR1 is SQVTM and CDR2 ANQGSEA. Trimming took off 7 bases at V and 1 base at J, with 15 bases between the two ends. CDR3 sequence reads: CSADTGEGTDTQYF. CDR3 DNA: TGCAGCGCTGACACAGGGGAGGGCACAGATACGCAGTATTTT.

This clonotype came up many times. The chain has TRBV20-1 and TRBJ2-1, with D perhaps matching TRBD1 or TRBD2 (5 bases each). Germline V gene lookup returns CDR1 DFQATT and CDR2 SNEGSKA (reference sequence). The length of the CDR3 is 13 residues. The CDR3 bases are TGCAGGGCTCGGGGACCCTCCTACAATGAGCAGTTCTTC. Amino acid sequence: CRARGPSYNEQFF.

In its sample, this clonotype was seen a few times. The rearrangement uses TRBV4-3 and TRBJ1-1; D is ambiguous. This CDR3 spans 13 amino acids. The germline CDR1 and CDR2 sequences are LGHNA and YSLEER. Trimming shortened V by 0 bases and J by 6 bases, and 8 bases separated the two germline ends. The CDR3: CASSQEYDAEAFF. The DNA of the CDR3 is TGCGCCAGCAGCCAAGAGTATGACGCTGAAGCTTTCTTT.

The rearrangement uses TRBV9 and TRBJ2-1; D is tentatively TRBD1 or TRBD2 (5 bases each). Trimming removed 3 bases at V and 9 bases at J, with 13 bases between. CDR3 size: 13 residues. Germline V CDR1 and CDR2: SGDLS, YYNGEE. The CDR3 sequence: CASSGGTEAEQFF. The CDR3 DNA follows: TGTGCCAGCAGCGGAGGGACGGAGGCTGAGCAGTTCTTC.

The chain uses TRBV3-1 and TRBJ1-3; maybe TRBD1 (6 bases). This CDR3 comprises 14 residues. The V end lost 5 bases, the J end lost 2 bases, and 10 bases lay between the germline ends. Germline-derived CDR1 and CDR2 are LGHDT and YNNKEL (reference sequence). The CDR3: CASSRGSAGNTIYF. DNA for the CDR3: TGTGCCAGCAGCAGGGGGTCGGCTGGAAACACCATATATTTT.